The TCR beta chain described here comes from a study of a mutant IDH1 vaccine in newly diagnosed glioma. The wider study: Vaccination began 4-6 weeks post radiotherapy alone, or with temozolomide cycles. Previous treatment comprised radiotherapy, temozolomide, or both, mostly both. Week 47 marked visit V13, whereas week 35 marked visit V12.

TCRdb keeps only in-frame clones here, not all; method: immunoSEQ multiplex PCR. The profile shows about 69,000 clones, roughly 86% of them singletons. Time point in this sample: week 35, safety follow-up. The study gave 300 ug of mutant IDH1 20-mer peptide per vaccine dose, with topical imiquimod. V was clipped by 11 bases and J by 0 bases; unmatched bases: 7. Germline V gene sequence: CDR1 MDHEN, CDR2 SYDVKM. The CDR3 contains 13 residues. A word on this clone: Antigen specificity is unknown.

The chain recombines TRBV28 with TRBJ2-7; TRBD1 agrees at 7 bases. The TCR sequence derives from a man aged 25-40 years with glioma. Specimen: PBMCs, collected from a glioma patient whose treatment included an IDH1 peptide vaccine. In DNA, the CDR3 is TGTGCCGTAGGGGGCCCTACCTCCTACGAGCAGTACTTC. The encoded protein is CAVGGPTSYEQYF. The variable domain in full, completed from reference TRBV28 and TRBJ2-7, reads DVKVTQSSRYLVKRTGEKVFLECVQDMDHENMFWYRQDPGLGLRLIYFSYDVKMKEKGDIPEGYSVSREKKERFSLILESASTNQTSMYLCAVGGPTSYEQYFGPGTRLTVT.